One and the same sample provided the 30 T cell receptor beta chains below, sequenced in a study of neurological immune-mediated disorders. TCRdb ran MiXCR on the 5' RACE reads and lists one entry per CDR3 protein. Counted here are around 46,000 distinct CDR3 sequences, about 2% occurring once; the ten biggest clones make up around 2%. The sample taken for sequencing was PBMCs. These receptors all come from a middle-aged woman with multiple sclerosis.

The table lists this clonotype with many counts. V is TRBV29-1 and J is TRBJ1-1, with D possibly matching TRBD1 (5 bases). The V and J ends lost 8 bases and 7 bases respectively, with 14 bases between them. The CDR3 length is 11 residues. Germline CDR1 and CDR2: SQVTM and ANQGSEA. This chain's CDR3 is CSSSPGYEAFF. The CDR3 DNA reads as TGCAGCTCCTCCCCAGGGTATGAAGCTTTCTTT. The variable domain in full, with the rest retrieved from reference TRBV29-1 and TRBJ1-1, is SAVISQKPSRDICQRGTSLTIQCQVDSQVTMMFWYRQQPGQSLTLIATANQGSEATYESGFVIDKFPISRPNLTFSTLTVSNMSPEDSSIYLCSSSPGYEAFFGQGTRLTVV.

In this sample, this clonotype turned up many times. V gene TRBV5-1 combines with J gene TRBJ2-1, with D tentatively TRBD1 (5 bases). Germline V lookup: CDR1 SGHRS, CDR2 YFSETQ. The V gene lost 0 bases and the J gene lost 1 base, with 11 bases spanning the gap. The CDR3 is made up of 16 amino acids. CDR3 in DNA: TGCGCCAGCAGCTTGGCCCAGGGCCCATCCTACAATGAGCAGTTCTTC. Translation: CASSLAQGPSYNEQFF. Full variable domain (missing parts from reference TRBV5-1 and TRBJ2-1): KAGVTQTPRYLIKTRGQQVTLSCSPISGHRSVSWYQQTPGQGLQFLFEYFSETQRNKGNFPGRFSGRQFSNSRSEMNVSTLELGDSALYLCASSLAQGPSYNEQFFGPGTRLTVL.

The table lists this clonotype with many counts. The chain joins TRBV5-1 to TRBJ1-4; a possible D gene is TRBD1 (5 bases). Germline CDR1 is SGHRS and CDR2 is YFSETQ. Trimming took 4 bases from V and 10 from J, leaving 20 bases between them. CDR3 length: 15 amino acids. CDR3 DNA sequence: TGCGCCAGCAGCCCATCGGGTGCGGGGGAGGGAAAACTGTTTTTT. This encodes CASSPSGAGEGKLFF.

There are many counts of this clonotype. The CDR3 DNA reads TGTGCCAGCAGCGCGGGAGGGACCCCTGGGGAGCAGTACTTC. Protein: CASSAGGTPGEQYF. The rearrangement links TRBV5-6 to TRBJ2-7; 9 positions agree with TRBD2. The CDR3 is 14 residues long. The germline V gene encodes CDR1 SGHDT and CDR2 YYEEEE. Germline trimming cut 4 bases from V and 7 bases from J; bases unmatched to any gene: 9.

This clonotype was detected ten times or more. The chain has TRBV12-3 or TRBV12-4 and TRBJ1-5; possible D gene TRBD1, 5 bases. This CDR3 contains 15 residues. V dropped 6 bases and J dropped 0 bases, with 12 bases sitting between them. This CDR3 reads CASSRDSYSNQPQHF. The CDR3 region has the DNA TGTGCCAGCAGCCGAGACAGCTATAGCAATCAGCCCCAGCATTTT.

This clonotype has ten or more counts. V is TRBV11-2 and J is TRBJ2-7; no definite D call. Looked up from germline, CDR1 is SGHAT and CDR2 is FQNNGV. Trimming stripped 5 bases from V and 6 bases from J, with 23 bases between. This CDR3 contains 16 residues. The CDR3 DNA reads TGTGCCAGCAGCCTACTGGGGTCCGACCAGTTTGGCGAGCAGTACTTC. Residues: CASSLLGSDQFGEQYF.

This clonotype was detected many times. The chain combines TRBV20-1 with TRBJ2-3; 8 bases are a match to TRBD2. In germline, CDR1 is DFQATT, CDR2 SNEGSKA (reference sequence). J gave up 1 base and V 6 bases, and 3 bases lay outside the gene matches. CDR3 size: 13 residues. As DNA, the CDR3 is TGCAGTGCAGCTAGCGGGCGCACAGATACGCAGTATTTT. Translated, it gives CSAASGRTDTQYF.

This clonotype showed up many times. This sequence joins TRBV29-1 and TRBJ2-3; D is possibly TRBD1 (6 bases). Germline V CDR1 and CDR2: SQVTM, ANQGSEA. Trimming stripped 5 bases from V and 6 bases from J, with 18 bases between. The CDR3 runs to 14 residues. CDR3 nucleotide sequence: TGCAGCGTTAAGGTGGCAGGGACAAGGGATACGCAGTATTTT. Protein product: CSVKVAGTRDTQYF.

This clonotype was picked up many times. This chain links TRBV12-3 or TRBV12-4 with TRBJ1-5; possible D gene TRBD1, 6 bases. This CDR3 contains 15 residues. The ends were cut back, 1 base at V and 4 bases at J, with 11 bases in the middle. CDR3 coding DNA: TGTGCCAGCAGTTTAGGACAGGCGAGAAATCAGCCCCAGCATTTT. Amino acid sequence: CASSLGQARNQPQHF.

There are many counts of this clonotype. This chain joins TRBV7-2 and TRBJ1-3; no reliable D call. Trimming pared 5 bases from V and 4 bases from J, leaving 12 bases between. This CDR3 has 14 residues. Germline assignment: CDR1 SGHTA and CDR2 FQGNSA. The CDR3 DNA reads as TGTGCCAGCAGCGAAAGGACGGAGGGAAACACCATATATTTT. Its translation is CASSERTEGNTIYF.

This clonotype has at least ten counts. The chain uses TRBV5-1 and TRBJ2-2; the D gene is possibly TRBD2 (6 bases). This CDR3 is 18 amino acids long. V dropped 6 bases and J dropped 4 bases, with 25 bases sitting between them. The germline V gene has CDR1 SGHRS and CDR2 YFSETQ. In nucleotides, the CDR3 is TGCGCCAGCACCGGGGGTATATACGCGCTCGGGGGCACCGGGGAGCTGTTTTTT. Amino acids: CASTGGIYALGGTGELFF.

This clonotype has a count of ten or more. The chain combines TRBV5-1 with TRBJ1-2, with unresolved D. The CDR3 totals 15 residues. CDR1 is SGHRS and CDR2 is YFSETQ in the germline V gene. Trimming pared 6 bases from V and 3 bases from J, leaving 18 bases between. The CDR3 protein is CASKEISAGYYGYTF. CDR3 DNA: TGCGCCAGCAAGGAAATCTCCGCGGGTTACTATGGCTACACCTTC.

This clonotype was observed many times. The genes are TRBV5-1 and TRBJ1-4; D perhaps matches TRBD1 (5 bases). The CDR3 spans 15 residues. Trimming cost V 3 bases and J 0 bases, with 9 bases left between them. Germline values: CDR1 SGHRS, CDR2 YFSETQ. This chain's CDR3 is CASSSGDSTNEKLFF. CDR3 coding DNA: TGCGCCAGCAGCTCCGGGGACTCAACTAATGAAAAACTGTTTTTT. The variable domain in full, with the rest retrieved from reference TRBV5-1 and TRBJ1-4, is KAGVTQTPRYLIKTRGQQVTLSCSPISGHRSVSWYQQTPGQGLQFLFEYFSETQRNKGNFPGRFSGRQFSNSRSEMNVSTLELGDSALYLCASSSGDSTNEKLFFGSGTQLSVL.

This clonotype was picked up many times. The chain uses TRBV29-1 and TRBJ1-2, with 7 bases fitting TRBD1. The CDR3 length is 14 residues. Germline loops: CDR1 SQVTM, CDR2 ANQGSEA. Trimming cost V 4 bases and J 2 bases; bases outside gene matches: 7. The CDR3 nucleotides are TGCAGCGTTGTTGACCGGACAGGCAACTATGGCTACACCTTC. This codes for CSVVDRTGNYGYTF.

This clonotype was seen repeatedly, ten times or more. The chain is built from TRBV12-3 or TRBV12-4 and TRBJ1-2, with 8 bases that match TRBD1. The CDR3 sequence is 13 residues long. V lost 5 bases and J lost 4; bases outside the gene matches: 3. The CDR3 sequence: CASSRTGGYGYTF. The CDR3 DNA is TGTGCCAGCAGTCGAACAGGGGGCTATGGCTACACCTTC.

The table lists this clonotype with many counts. The chain combines TRBV3-1 with TRBJ2-5; no clear D. Trimming stripped 0 bases from V and 7 bases from J, with 18 bases between. CDR3 length equals 16 residues. Germline CDR1 is LGHDT and CDR2 is YNNKEL (reference sequence). The CDR3 region has the DNA TGTGCCAGCAGCCAAGATCTAGGACCAGAAATGAGGACCCAGTACTTC. Its protein product is CASSQDLGPEMRTQYF.

This clonotype occurred many times. This rearrangement joins TRBV20-1 to TRBJ2-1, with TRBD2 as a possible D gene (6 bases). The CDR3 has 13 residues. Trimming took off 3 bases at V and 10 bases at J, with 16 bases between the two ends. The germline V gene encodes CDR1 DFQATT and CDR2 SNEGSKA (reference sequence). CDR3 DNA: TGCAGTGCTAGTCAGGACTACCGGGGGGAGCAGTTCTTC. Amino acid sequence: CSASQDYRGEQFF.

This clonotype was recorded many times. The chain links TRBV10-3 to TRBJ2-3, with unresolved D. The CDR3 spans 14 residues. Per the germline V gene, CDR1 is ENHRY and CDR2 is SYGVKD. V was trimmed by 10 bases and J by 2 bases, leaving 16 bases between them. The CDR3 is CASRPAAPTDTQYF. In DNA, the CDR3 is TGTGCCAGCCGCCCGGCGGCCCCCACAGATACGCAGTATTTT.

This clonotype was observed at least ten times. CDR3 residues: CASSPGTGVLYEQYF. CDR3 DNA sequence: TGCGCCAGCAGCCCGGGGACAGGGGTTCTCTACGAGCAGTACTTC. V usage is TRBV5-1 and J usage is TRBJ2-7, with 10 bases aligning to TRBD1. CDR3 length: 15 residues. Trimming cost V 4 bases and J 3 bases; bases outside gene matches: 7. Germline values: CDR1 SGHRS, CDR2 YFSETQ.

This clonotype was seen ten or more times. The gene calls are TRBV4-1 and TRBJ1-5, with 10 nucleotides matching TRBD1. Trimming took 0 bases from V and 2 from J; bases not matched to a gene: 16. The germline V gene encodes CDR1 MGHRA and CDR2 YSYEKL. The CDR3 consists of 21 residues. This chain's CDR3 is CASSQDYVWKDRGRGNQPQHF. CDR3 DNA sequence: TGCGCCAGCAGCCAAGACTACGTTTGGAAAGACAGGGGGCGCGGCAATCAGCCCCAGCATTTT.

In this sample, this clonotype turned up many times. V and J are TRBV7-2 and TRBJ1-6; 8 positions match TRBD1. Germline values: CDR1 SGHTA, CDR2 FQGNSA. There are 15 residues in the CDR3. Losses at the gene ends were 4 bases for V and 7 bases for J; bases not matched to a gene: 6. The CDR3 region has the DNA TGTGCCAGCAGCTCTCCGGGACAGGAGAATTCACCCCTCCACTTT. This sequence encodes CASSSPGQENSPLHF.

This clonotype was detected many times. This chain links TRBV20-1 with TRBJ1-1, with no clear D. V lost 3 bases and J lost 0, with 8 bases in between. This CDR3 region has 13 residues. Germline V gene sequence: CDR1 DFQATT, CDR2 SNEGSKA (reference sequence). CDR3 DNA: TGCAGTGCTAGGAGGGAGATGAACACTGAAGCTTTCTTT. Amino acids: CSARREMNTEAFF.

This clonotype was counted ten times or more. The chain carries TRBV7-9 and TRBJ1-1; TRBD1 agrees at 7 bases. Trimming removed 4 bases from V and 7 bases from J; junction bases left unmatched: 6. The CDR3 sequence is 13 residues long. Germline V lookup: CDR1 SEHNR, CDR2 FQNEAQ (reference sequence). CDR3 loop: CASSWGQLGEAFF. Here the CDR3 DNA reads TGTGCCAGCAGCTGGGGACAGTTGGGTGAAGCTTTCTTT.

In its sample, this clonotype was seen many times. This sequence joins TRBV5-6 and TRBJ2-7; D may be TRBD1 (6 bases). With 0 bases removed from V and 12 bases from J, the gap between germline ends came to 19 bases. This CDR3 contains 14 residues. Germline V gene lookup returns CDR1 SGHDT and CDR2 YYEEEE. Here the CDR3 reads CASSLGGNRAPPYF. The CDR3 DNA reads as TGTGCCAGCAGCTTGGGGGGGAACAGGGCTCCTCCGTACTTC.

This clonotype has a count of ten or more. This chain links TRBV5-1 with TRBJ2-2; D is ambiguous. Trimming left V 1 base short and J 0 bases short, with 4 bases between. The CDR3 is made up of 14 amino acids. CDR1 SGHRS and CDR2 YFSETQ come from the germline V gene. The CDR3 DNA reads TGCGCCAGCAGCTTGCGAACGAACACCGGGGAGCTGTTTTTT. This sequence encodes CASSLRTNTGELFF.

This clonotype was seen a few times. A much bigger clone sits one base away, suggesting this may be a read error. The chain carries TRBV11-2 and TRBJ1-1, with TRBD1 matching 7 bases. V gave up 5 bases and J gave up 0 bases; unmatched junction bases: 3. From germline, CDR1 is SGHAT and CDR2 FQNNGV. The CDR3 totals 14 residues. The CDR3 reads CASSPGQMNTEAFF. As DNA, the CDR3 is TGTGCCAGCAGCCCGGGACAGATGAACACTGAAGCTTTCTTT.

This clonotype has at least ten counts. The chain uses TRBV7-2 and TRBJ1-5; 7 bases align to TRBD1. Germline CDR1 is SGHTA and CDR2 is FQGNSA. The CDR3 covers 14 residues. Germline trimming cut 5 bases from V and 3 bases from J; bases unmatched to any gene: 4. CDR3 bases: TGTGCCAGCAGCCGACAGGGATACAATCAGCCCCAGCATTTT. It is translated as CASSRQGYNQPQHF.

At least ten counts were recorded for this clonotype. The chain recombines TRBV20-1 with TRBJ2-1; 11 nucleotides line up with TRBD2. Germline values: CDR1 DFQATT, CDR2 SNEGSKA (reference sequence). After removal of 7 bases from V and 8 bases from J, the junction contained 4 bases not matched to a gene. This CDR3 contains 12 residues. This CDR3 reads CSGLAGTDEQFF. DNA for the CDR3: TGCAGTGGACTAGCGGGGACGGATGAGCAGTTCTTC.

The sample holds many counts of this clonotype. V gene TRBV6-5 combines with J gene TRBJ1-2; D not resolved. V was pared by 2 bases and J by 6 bases, with 13 bases between. CDR3 length equals 14 residues. Germline V gives CDR1 MNHEY, CDR2 SVGAGI. The CDR3 region is CASSYLWQVDGYTF. In nucleotides, the CDR3 is TGTGCCAGCAGTTACCTCTGGCAGGTCGATGGCTACACCTTC.

This clonotype was observed many times. V is TRBV24-1 and J is TRBJ2-3; D might be TRBD2 (5 bases). The CDR3 is 15 residues long. The V gene lost 6 bases and the J gene lost 2 bases, with 14 bases spanning the gap. CDR1 KGHDR and CDR2 SFDVKD come from the germline V gene. The CDR3 here is CATSRRAGITDTQYF. The CDR3 DNA sequence: TGTGCCACCAGTCGGCGGGCCGGAATCACAGATACGCAGTATTTT.